This T cell receptor beta chain appears in the sequencing data of a study of T-cell reconstitution after alpha-beta-depleted transplantation in children. This clonotype was recorded many times. The CDR3 has 15 amino acids. In germline, CDR1 is SGHKS, CDR2 YYEKEE (reference sequence). V was trimmed by 4 bases and J by 7 bases, leaving 20 bases between them. Unique molecular identifiers were incorporated during preparation of the TCRbeta library. TCRdb re-called the PCR reads with MiXCR, one entry per CDR3 protein. The repertoire consists of some 600,000 distinct CDR3 sequences, with 16% occurring once and the leading ten covering about 1.1%.

V is TRBV5-5 and J is TRBJ1-2; D gene unclear. Material: PBMCs from the stem cell graft donor, obtained from the stem cell graft. The receptor's source is a human donor who donated a stem cell graft to a child with acute myeloid leukemia. CDR3 protein: CASSHVSGSGVGYTF. CDR3 DNA: TGTGCCAGCAGCCACGTTTCGGGAAGCGGCGTTGGCTACACCTTC.